What follows are 18 T cell receptor beta chains derived from one specimen sequenced in a study of regulatory T cells in long-lasting Graves disease (dated by TCRdb to 2020 to 2023). The time point label corresponds to: newly diagnosed GD, antithyroid drugs for less than 3 months. For both TCR sequencing and RNA sequencing, RNA was extracted from PBMCs using TRIzol. The library was made by multiplex PCR. Sequencing instrument: Illumina HiSeq 4000. iRepertoire HTBI primers and Arm-PCR amplification of CDR3 regions were used to construct TCR beta libraries. TCRdb itself trimmed the public reads at Q25 with fastp, ran MiXCR and retained productive beta chains. Each entry merges the rows of one CDR3 protein and shows their most common DNA and genes. Present in this sample are 400,000 to 500,000 distinct CDR3 sequences, about 15% of which were seen just once. The ten most abundant clones make up about 10% of the sample.

The same sample was also studied in work on T cells in Graves' hyperthyroidism and ophthalmopathy.

Material: peripheral blood mononuclear cells (PBMCs), obtained at new diagnosis, from a patient treated with antithyroid drugs. The receptors were gathered from a woman aged 30 to 39 with Graves disease. Donor details come from another sample of the same person, matched by shared clones.

There are a few counts of this clonotype. This chain uses TRBV29-1 with TRBJ2-5; 7 nucleotides agree with TRBD2. After removal of 5 bases from V and 3 bases from J, the junction contained 9 bases not matched to a gene. CDR1 and CDR2 from the germline V gene are SQVTM and ANQGSEA. The CDR3 loop spans 14 amino acids. The CDR3 sequence: CSVRRGTNKETQYF. The CDR3 DNA is TGCAGCGTTAGGAGAGGGACTAATAAAGAGACCCAGTACTTC.

This clonotype was detected a few times. The chain is built from TRBV10-3 and TRBJ2-7; 13 bases align to TRBD2. After removal of 8 bases from V and 5 bases from J, the junction contained 3 bases not matched to a gene. The CDR3 covers 13 residues. CDR1 is ENHRY, CDR2 SYGVKD, per germline. CDR3 sequence (DNA): TGTGCCATCTCCGGGACTAGCGGGAACGAGCAGTACTTC. This sequence encodes CAISGTSGNEQYF.

The rearrangement joins TRBV7-2 to TRBJ2-3; possible D gene TRBD1, 7 bases. The germline V and J ends were trimmed by 8 bases and 7 bases, with 19 bases remaining between them. Germline V CDR1 and CDR2: SGHTA, FQGNSA. The CDR3 totals 14 residues. The CDR3 DNA reads TGTGCCAGCGTTCCCGCCAGGGGGAGGAATACGCAGTATTTT. It translates to CASVPARGRNTQYF.

The genes are TRBV12-3 or TRBV12-4 and TRBJ2-5; 14 nucleotides line up with TRBD2. J was trimmed by 6 bases and V by 6 bases; bases with no gene match: 9. The CDR3 has 16 residues. The CDR3 reads CASRTTSGGVTQTQYF. The CDR3 DNA is TGTGCCAGCAGGACGACTAGCGGGGGGGTTACGCAGACCCAGTACTTC.

This clonotype was seen more than once but under ten times. This sequence joins TRBV6-2 or TRBV6-3 and TRBJ2-3; TRBD1 might be the D (7 bases). Trimming took 4 bases from V and 3 from J, leaving 11 bases between them. The CDR3 contains 14 residues. Germline CDR1 reads MNHEY; CDR2 reads SVGEGT. CDR3 amino acids: CASSSQGGTDTQYF. The CDR3 DNA reads TGTGCCAGCAGTTCCCAGGGGGGAACAGATACGCAGTATTTT.

In its sample, this clonotype was seen many times. The chain combines TRBV27 with TRBJ2-7; a possible D gene is TRBD2 (6 bases). V was trimmed by 8 bases and J by 6 bases, leaving 17 bases between them. There are 13 residues in the CDR3. Germline values: CDR1 MNHEY, CDR2 SMNVEV (reference sequence). The CDR3 loop reads CASLGRELREQYF. Here the CDR3 DNA reads TGTGCCAGCTTGGGACGGGAGTTACGCGAGCAGTACTTC.

There are many counts of this clonotype. The rearrangement links TRBV28 to TRBJ2-1; 9 bases map to TRBD2. The germline gives CDR1 MDHEN, CDR2 SYDVKM. V dropped 3 bases and J dropped 5; count of bases not matched to a gene: 11. This CDR3 is 17 amino acids long. The CDR3 DNA reads as TGTGCCAGCAGTTTTGGGGTAGCGGGAGTTCCCGACAATGAGCAGTTCTTC. Its translation: CASSFGVAGVPDNEQFF.

This clonotype has a handful of counts. The rearrangement joins TRBV29-1 to TRBJ1-2, with D perhaps TRBD1 (6 bases). V was trimmed by 3 bases and J by 6 bases, leaving 14 bases between them. The CDR3 extends over 13 amino acids. Germline CDR1 is SQVTM and CDR2 is ANQGSEA. The CDR3 region has the DNA TGCAGCGTTGAGAGCGGGGGCGCCCATGGCTACACCTTC. Encoded protein: CSVESGGAHGYTF.

In nucleotides, the CDR3 is TGTGCCAGCAGCCCCCGGGCGGGAGAGATGTTCCAGACGGGCTCTGGGGCCAACGTCCTGACTTTC. Translating gives CASSPRAGEMFQTGSGANVLTF. This chain connects TRBV6-2 or TRBV6-3 to TRBJ2-6, with 7 bases lining up with TRBD2. The CDR3 runs to 22 residues. Germline V gives CDR1 MNHEY, CDR2 SVGEGT. The V gene end was trimmed by 6 bases and the J gene end by 0 bases; junction bases not matched to a gene: 23.

This clonotype was seen repeatedly, ten times or more. DNA of the CDR3: TGTGCCAGCAGCTGGGGTACCCCCGGGGAGCTGTTTTTT. Translating gives CASSWGTPGELFF. The chain uses TRBV7-2 and TRBJ2-2; no definite D call. V was pared by 4 bases and J by 6 bases, with 9 bases between. The CDR3 totals 13 residues. In germline, CDR1 is SGHTA, CDR2 FQGNSA.

This clonotype occurred many times. The chain uses TRBV11-2 and TRBJ1-2; the D is unclear. Germline V gene sequence: CDR1 SGHAT, CDR2 FQNNGV. The CDR3 spans 16 residues. With 4 bases removed from V and 2 bases from J, the gap between germline ends came to 17 bases. The CDR3 protein is CASSSIGGSTNYGYTF. Here the CDR3 DNA reads TGTGCCAGCAGCTCTATCGGAGGATCCACCAACTATGGCTACACCTTC.

The chain employs TRBV28 and TRBJ1-6, with D perhaps matching TRBD1 (6 bases). This CDR3 is built from 12 residues. Germline V gives CDR1 MDHEN, CDR2 SYDVKM. The V end lost 6 bases, the J end lost 14 bases, and 14 bases lay between the germline ends. The CDR3, as DNA: TGTGCCAGCAGAGGGGACATTCAATCCCTCCACTTT. This encodes CASRGDIQSLHF.

This clonotype was picked up a small number of times. Given the absence of the conserved phenylalanine or tryptophan at the CDR3 end, a read error is likely. This chain uses TRBV28 with TRBJ1-4; tentatively, D is TRBD1 (5 bases). The germline CDR1 and CDR2 sequences are MDHEN and SYDVKM. CDR3 size: 15 residues. With 6 bases removed from V and 7 bases from J, the gap between germline ends came to 18 bases. The CDR3 DNA follows: TGTGCCAGCAGCCCAGGACTGGGGGTGGCTGAAAAACTGTTTTGT. Translating it yields CASSPGLGVAEKLFC.

This clonotype was picked up many times. The V gene is TRBV2, the J gene TRBJ2-7, with D possibly being TRBD1 (6 bases). The V gene's germline CDR1 is SNHLY and CDR2 FYNNEI. Trimming cost V 6 bases and J 1 base, with 22 bases left between them. The CDR3 totals 17 residues. This chain's CDR3 is CASRGARRLRGSYEQYF. The CDR3 bases are TGTGCCAGCAGGGGAGCCAGGAGACTTAGGGGGTCCTACGAGCAGTACTTC.

This chain joins TRBV20-1 and TRBJ2-1, with TRBD2 matching over 7 bases. The CDR3 length is 14 residues. V lost 4 bases to trimming and J lost 8 bases; unmatched junction nucleotides: 11. Germline values: CDR1 DFQATT, CDR2 SNEGSKA (reference sequence). The CDR3 DNA follows: TGCAGTGCTATCCCTGGACTAGGAATAGATGAGCAGTTCTTC. Translated, it gives CSAIPGLGIDEQFF.

This clonotype was counted a few times. The V call is TRBV14, the J call TRBJ1-2; D is perhaps TRBD1 (6 bases). Trimming pared 4 bases from V and 5 bases from J, leaving 17 bases between. The germline gives CDR1 SGHDN, CDR2 FVKESK. There are 15 residues in the CDR3. The CDR3 protein is CASSPWTADKYGYTF. The DNA for the CDR3 is TGTGCCAGCAGCCCCTGGACAGCCGACAAGTATGGCTACACCTTC.

The table lists this clonotype with many counts. J is TRBJ2-1 and V is TRBV30; D gene ambiguous. CDR3 length equals 12 residues. CDR1 GTSNPN and CDR2 SVGIG come from the germline V gene (reference sequence). The V gene lost 4 bases and the J gene lost 2 bases, with 6 bases spanning the gap. CDR3 coding DNA: TGTGCCTGGACCAGCACCTACAATGAGCAGTTCTTC. It is translated as CAWTSTYNEQFF. The full variable domain, completed using reference TRBV30 and TRBJ2-1, is SQTIHQWPATLVQPVGSPLSLECTVEGTSNPNLYWYRQAAGRGLQLLFYSVGIGQISSEVPQNLSASRPQDRQFILSSKKLLLSDSGFYLCAWTSTYNEQFFGPGTRLTVL.

J is TRBJ1-2 and V is TRBV29-1, with D perhaps matching TRBD1 (6 bases). Germline values: CDR1 SQVTM, CDR2 ANQGSEA. The CDR3 runs 12 residues. V shed 4 bases and J shed 1 base, with 7 bases lying between them. The CDR3 DNA reads TGCAGCGTTGTCAGGGGTAACTATGGCTACACCTTC. As protein: CSVVRGNYGYTF.